Below are 18 T cell receptor beta chains sequenced from a single sample in a study of shared clonotypes between healthy human individuals. The protocol was immunoSEQ multiplex PCR, while the TCRdb copy is restricted to in-frame clones and leaves out a portion. The sample records about 1.9 million clones, just over 90% being singletons. Cells designated naive CD8 were CD45RO-negative and were positively selected for CCR7, with terminally differentiated effector memory CD45RA+ cells excluded. The specimen was naive CD8+ T cells from PBMCs. Source of these receptors: a man aged 18 to 29 in good health. Some clones in this sample may be carry-over from other donors' samples.

V usage is TRBV27 and J usage is TRBJ2-1; TRBD2 agrees at 8 bases. With V trimmed by 0 bases and J by 3 bases, 10 bases remained unmatched. This CDR3 region has 18 residues. From germline, CDR1 is MNHEY and CDR2 SMNVEV (reference sequence). The CDR3 DNA follows: TGTGCCAGCAGTTTATCGTTGGCTAGCGGGCAGAACTACAATGAGCAGTTCTTC. It translates to CASSLSLASGQNYNEQFF.

The chain joins TRBV6-4 to TRBJ2-2; D unclear. The CDR3 has 13 residues. The V and J ends lost 3 bases and 6 bases respectively, with 8 bases between them. Germline loops: CDR1 MRHNA, CDR2 SNTAGT. DNA of the CDR3: TGTGCCAGCAGTGAGGTGTCAGCCGGGGAGCTGTTTTTT. Translated, it gives CASSEVSAGELFF.

The J gene is TRBJ2-7, the V gene TRBV27; TRBD2 matches at 8 bases. Germline CDR1 reads MNHEY; CDR2 reads SMNVEV (reference sequence). This CDR3 is built from 16 residues. The ends lost 5 bases at V and 2 bases at J; junction bases unmatched: 11. CDR3 amino acids: CASSTREASGPYEQYF. CDR3 DNA sequence: TGTGCCAGCAGTACACGGGAAGCTAGCGGGCCCTACGAGCAGTACTTC.

This rearrangement joins TRBV9 to TRBJ2-2, with TRBD2 identical over 15 bases. Germline V CDR1 and CDR2: SGDLS, YYNGEE. The CDR3 runs to 16 residues. J was trimmed by 6 bases and V by 2 bases; bases with no gene match: 2. The CDR3 DNA reads TGTGCCAGCAGCGTCGGACTAGCGGGAGGGTCCGGGGAGCTGTTTTTT. Residues: CASSVGLAGGSGELFF.

This clone came up once. The chain carries TRBV4-1 and TRBJ2-2; D possibly uses TRBD1 or TRBD2 (5 bases each). CDR1 and CDR2 (germline): MGHRA, YSYEKL. The CDR3 loop spans 14 amino acids. V lost 1 base and J 5 bases, leaving 8 bases between the germline ends. CDR3 DNA: TGCGCCAGCAGCCAAGTCTGGGGGACCGGGGAGCTGTTTTTT. Translated, it gives CASSQVWGTGELFF.

This clone was seen once. The chain links TRBV15 to TRBJ1-5; D unresolved. CDR3 length: 14 residues. V was trimmed by 4 bases and J by 2 bases, leaving 9 bases between them. The germline V gene encodes CDR1 LNHNV and CDR2 YYDKDF (reference sequence). CDR3: CATSTYSGNQPQHF. CDR3 DNA: TGTGCCACCAGCACGTACTCTGGCAATCAGCCCCAGCATTTT.

The chain has TRBV4-3 and TRBJ2-1; TRBD2 matches at 8 bases. The CDR3 contains 18 residues. Germline trimming cut 0 bases from V and 3 bases from J; bases unmatched to any gene: 10. The V gene's germline CDR1 is LGHNA and CDR2 YSLEER. The CDR3 protein is CASSQELGLAINYNEQFF. The CDR3 region has the DNA TGCGCCAGCAGCCAAGAACTAGGACTAGCCATAAACTACAATGAGCAGTTCTTC.

This chain joins TRBV28 and TRBJ2-2; 10 bases agree with TRBD1. After removal of 6 bases from V and 8 bases from J, the junction contained 12 bases not matched to a gene. The CDR3 length is 16 residues. The germline CDR1 and CDR2 sequences are MDHEN and SYDVKM. CDR3 in DNA: TGTGCCAGCAGGACCGGGAGACAGGGGGCACAGGGGGAGCTGTTTTTT. Its translation: CASRTGRQGAQGELFF.

The gene calls are TRBV4-1 and TRBJ1-5; D is possibly TRBD1 (5 bases). V was trimmed by 1 base and J by 9 bases, leaving 10 bases between them. From germline, CDR1 is MGHRA and CDR2 YSYEKL. The CDR3 has 13 amino acids. The DNA for the CDR3 is TGCGCCAGCAGCCAAGGGGGGGGGTGGCCCCAGCATTTT. Residues: CASSQGGGWPQHF.

The gene calls are TRBV5-1 and TRBJ2-7; tentatively, D is TRBD1 (6 bases). The ends were cut back, 0 bases at V and 5 bases at J, with 24 bases in the middle. This CDR3 spans 18 amino acids. The germline gives CDR1 SGHRS, CDR2 YFSETQ. The CDR3 reads CASSLAMINREFRNEQYF. CDR3 sequence (DNA): TGCGCCAGCAGCTTGGCCATGATTAACAGGGAGTTTAGGAACGAGCAGTACTTC.

The chain joins TRBV7-8 to TRBJ2-1; TRBD2 matches 11 bases. This CDR3 is 16 amino acids long. The junction had 1 base not matched to a gene; V was cut back by 1 base and J by 2 bases. Germline V CDR1 and CDR2: SGHVS, FQNEAQ. CDR3 in amino acids: CASSLGGLAAYNEQFF. CDR3 bases: TGTGCCAGCAGCTTAGGGGGACTAGCGGCCTACAATGAGCAGTTCTTC.

The gene calls are TRBV4-3 and TRBJ2-3; TRBD1 is a possible D gene (6 bases). V lost 3 bases, J lost 3 bases, and 10 bases lay in between. Germline lookup yields CDR1 LGHNA and CDR2 YSLEER. This CDR3 has 14 residues. The CDR3 loop is CASSHFQGTDTQYF. For the CDR3, the DNA is TGCGCCAGCAGCCATTTCCAGGGGACAGATACGCAGTATTTT.

The J gene is TRBJ2-1, the V gene TRBV6-1; D may be TRBD2 (6 bases). With 4 bases removed from V and 2 bases from J, the gap between germline ends came to 9 bases. The germline gives CDR1 MNHNS, CDR2 SASEGT. The CDR3 contains 14 residues. The CDR3 DNA reads TGTGCCAGCAGTGGATGGGGGGCCTACAATGAGCAGTTCTTC. It yields the protein CASSGWGAYNEQFF.

The DNA of the CDR3 is TGTGCCAGCAGCCCTCGGGACAGGGGATTCCACGAGCAGTACTTC. Translated, it gives CASSPRDRGFHEQYF. The chain joins TRBV9 to TRBJ2-7, with TRBD1 matching 10 bases. Germline-derived CDR1 and CDR2 are SGDLS and YYNGEE. CDR3 length equals 15 residues. With V trimmed by 4 bases and J by 5 bases, 9 bases remained unmatched. Full variable domain (outside the CDR3, taken from reference TRBV9 and TRBJ2-7): DSGVTQTPKHLITATGQRVTLRCSPRSGDLSVYWYQQSLDQGLQFLIQYYNGEERAKGNILERFSAQQFPDLHSELNLSSLELGDSALYFCASSPRDRGFHEQYFGPGTRLTVT.

The CDR3 DNA follows: TGTGCCAGCAGCCTACTTGAAATGACTAGCGGGAAAGCTGAGCAGTTCTTC. It codes for CASSLLEMTSGKAEQFF. The rearrangement joins TRBV9 to TRBJ2-1; TRBD2 matches at 11 bases. Trimming cost V 4 bases and J 9 bases; bases outside gene matches: 15. Germline V gene data show CDR1 as SGDLS and CDR2 as YYNGEE. The CDR3 has 17 amino acids.

The chain carries TRBV6-6 and TRBJ2-2; 7 bases align to TRBD1. The CDR3 spans 15 residues. V lost 6 bases, J lost 4 bases, and 8 bases stayed unmatched. Per germline, CDR1 MNHNY and CDR2 SVGAGI (reference sequence). The CDR3 DNA is TGTGCCAGCAGGGACCGACAGGGAACCACCGGGGAGCTGTTTTTT. As protein: CASRDRQGTTGELFF.

The chain is built from TRBV9 and TRBJ2-1, with D perhaps matching TRBD1 or TRBD2 (5 bases each). The CDR3 length is 12 residues. V was pared by 4 bases and J by 6 bases, with 8 bases between. CDR1 and CDR2 (germline): SGDLS, YYNGEE. The CDR3 sequence is CASSPGRNEQFF. The CDR3 bases are TGTGCCAGCAGCCCGGGACGCAATGAGCAGTTCTTC.

The chain employs TRBV19 and TRBJ2-2; D perhaps matches TRBD2 (5 bases). The CDR3 length is 15 residues. Germline V gene data show CDR1 as LNHDA and CDR2 as SQIVND (reference sequence). Trimming removed 11 bases at V and 3 bases at J, with 19 bases between. The CDR3 spells CASEGPSSYTGELFF. The CDR3 DNA follows: TGTGCCTCCGAGGGCCCAAGTTCGTACACCGGGGAGCTGTTTTTT.